The clone carrying this T cell receptor (beta chain) was recorded many times. The antigen is not known. This entry comes from a study of read filtering for tumor transcriptome and immune sequencing. General study results and limits: Sorted CD138-negative bone marrow cells were not purified T cells. RNA-seq captured clonotypes less deeply and reliably than IR-seq. Dropping single-read clonotypes raised IR-seq and RNA-seq shared-clonotype correlation.

V was clipped by 4 bases and J by 10 bases; unmatched bases: 8. This CDR3 has 15 residues. Germline CDR1 reads SGHAT; CDR2 reads FQNNGV. Molecular barcoded adaptors covering alpha/delta and beta/gamma chains were used on 400 to 450 ng RNA. From the reads, TCRdb called clonotypes with MiXCR, one entry per CDR3 protein. The repertoire holds tens of thousands of distinct CDR3 sequences, less than 25% seen once, with roughly 17% in the top ten. This sequence was found in a donor at least 40 years old with multiple myeloma. Sequencing was performed on a population of CD138-negative cells sorted from bone marrow. This rearrangement joins TRBV11-2 to TRBJ2-1; 12 nucleotides match TRBD2. This CDR3 reads CASSSLAGGPGEQFF. CDR3 bases: TGTGCCAGCAGCTCTCTAGCGGGAGGGCCAGGGGAGCAGTTCTTC.